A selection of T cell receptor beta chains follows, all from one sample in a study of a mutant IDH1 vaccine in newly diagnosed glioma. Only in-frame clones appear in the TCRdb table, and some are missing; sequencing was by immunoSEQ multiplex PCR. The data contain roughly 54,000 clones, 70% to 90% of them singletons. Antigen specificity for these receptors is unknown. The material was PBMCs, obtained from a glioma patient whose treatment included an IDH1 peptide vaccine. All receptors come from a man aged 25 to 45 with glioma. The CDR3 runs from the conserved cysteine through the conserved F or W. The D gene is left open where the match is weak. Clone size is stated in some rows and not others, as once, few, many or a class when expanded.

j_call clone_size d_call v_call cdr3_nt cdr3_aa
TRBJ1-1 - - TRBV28 TGTGCCAGCAGACTAGTGGCGCAGATCCATGAAGCTTTCTTT CASRLVAQIHEAFF
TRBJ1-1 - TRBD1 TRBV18 TGTGCCAGCTCACTGGACAGGGGGACTTCACTAGCTTTCTTT CASSLDRGTSLAFF
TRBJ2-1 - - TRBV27 TGTGCCAGCAGTTTAAAGCGGTTCTATGAGCAGTTCTTC CASSLKRFYEQFF
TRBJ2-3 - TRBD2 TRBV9 TGTGCCAGCAGCACTAGCGGGAACACAGATACGCAGTATTTT CASSTSGNTDTQYF
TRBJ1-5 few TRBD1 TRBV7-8 TGTGCCAGCAGCTCCTCACGGACAGGGGGCGGCAATCAGCCCCAGCATTTT CASSSSRTGGGNQPQHF
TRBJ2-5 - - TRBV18 TGTGCCAGCTCACAGGAAAGAGAGACCCAGTACTTC CASSQERETQYF
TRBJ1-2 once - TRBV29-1 TGCAGCGCCCGGGGGGACGATAGCTATGGCTACACCTTC CSARGDDSYGYTF
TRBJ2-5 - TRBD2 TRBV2 TGTGCCAGCAGTCGGGGGACTAGCTCTAGCCAAGAGACCCAGTACTTC CASSRGTSSSQETQYF
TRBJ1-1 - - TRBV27 TGTGCCAGCAGTTTACCACTCAGACGGCTTCCCTCAGAACGATTAACTGAAGCTTTCTTT CASSLPLRRLPSERLTEAFF
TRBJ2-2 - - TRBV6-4 TGTGCCAGCAGTGTCTCCTGGGATGGGGAGCTGTTTTTT CASSVSWDGELFF
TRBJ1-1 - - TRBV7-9 TGTGCCAGCAGGGCAACAAACACTGAAGCTTTCTTT CASRATNTEAFF
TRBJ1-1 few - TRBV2 TGTGCCAGCAGTGAATGGGGGCACACTGAAGCTTTCTTT CASSEWGHTEAFF
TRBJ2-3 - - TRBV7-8 TGTGCCAGCAGCTTATCCCCTTACAGAACAGATACGCAGTATTTT CASSLSPYRTDTQYF
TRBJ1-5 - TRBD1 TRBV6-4 TGTGCCAGCAGTGACTCGGGACAGCGCAATCAGCCCCAGCATTTT CASSDSGQRNQPQHF
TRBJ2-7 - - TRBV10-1 TGCGCCAGCAGTGATGGGTTCCGAACCGTGGACGAGCAGTACTTC CASSDGFRTVDEQYF
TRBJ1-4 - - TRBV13 TGTGCCAGCAGAGCAGGCGGGGATGAAAAACTGTTTTTT CASRAGGDEKLFF
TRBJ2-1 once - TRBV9 TGTGCCAGCAGCAACTTCGGAGGCAATGAGCAGTTCTTC CASSNFGGNEQFF
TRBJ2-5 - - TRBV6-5 TGTGCCAGCAGCTTCCAAGAGACCCAGTACTTC CASSFQETQYF
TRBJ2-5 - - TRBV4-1 TGCGCCAGCAGCCAAGGCAGGTTAGAGACCCAGTACTTC CASSQGRLETQYF
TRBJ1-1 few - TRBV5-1 TGCGCCAGCAGAAAAACGGACAGGAACACTGAAGCTTTCTTT CASRKTDRNTEAFF
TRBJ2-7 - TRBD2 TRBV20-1 TGCAGTGCGGGACTAGCGGGGGAGCAGTACTTC CSAGLAGEQYF
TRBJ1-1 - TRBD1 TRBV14 TGTGCCAGCAGCCAACAGGAGGGACAGGGAGGGCGTGAGGACACTGAAGCTTTCTTT CASSQQEGQGGREDTEAFF
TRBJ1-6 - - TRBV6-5 TGTGCCAGCAGTTATAGAGATCCGGGCCGTTATTCACCCCTCCACTTT CASSYRDPGRYSPLHF
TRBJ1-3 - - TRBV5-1 TGCGCCAGCAGCTCCCCCGGGTCTGGAAACACCATATATTTT CASSSPGSGNTIYF
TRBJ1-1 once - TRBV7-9 TGTGCCAGCAGCTCCCGCGTGGTGGAGAACACTGAGGCTTTCTTT CASSSRVVENTEAFF
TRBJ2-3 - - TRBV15 TGTGCCACCAGCAAGTGGGGGTGGCGGGCGGGCGCAGATACGCAGTATTTT CATSKWGWRAGADTQYF
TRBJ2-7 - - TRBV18 TGTGCCAGCTCACCGTTGGACAACTACGAGCAGTACTTC CASSPLDNYEQYF
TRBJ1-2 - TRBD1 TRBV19 TGTGCCAGTAGTGGATCCCGGGACAGGATAAGGGTCTTC CASSGSRDRIRVF
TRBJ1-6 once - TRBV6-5 TGTGCCAGCAGTTACTCTGGCAGGGCAATAGGTTCACCCCTCCACTTT CASSYSGRAIGSPLHF
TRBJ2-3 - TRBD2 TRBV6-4 TGTGCCAGCAGTCCCCAGACTAGCGGGGGGCAAGATACGCAGTATTTT CASSPQTSGGQDTQYF
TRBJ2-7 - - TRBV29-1 TGCAGCGTTGAAGAATGGAAGGGCAGGGAGCAGTACTTC CSVEEWKGREQYF
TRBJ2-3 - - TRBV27 TGTGCCAGCAGGCTGCGGGAAACCACAGATACGCAGTATTTT CASRLRETTDTQYF
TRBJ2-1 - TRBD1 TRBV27 TGTGCCAGCAGTGGACAGGGGCCCCCCTACAATGAGCAGTTCTTC CASSGQGPPYNEQFF
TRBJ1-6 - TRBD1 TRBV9 TGTGCCAGCAGCGCCAGACAGGGACGCTCCAATTCACCCCTCCACTTT CASSARQGRSNSPLHF
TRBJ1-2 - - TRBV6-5 TGTGCCAGCAGTTACACCAGGGCAGGGGTCTATGGCTACACCTTC CASSYTRAGVYGYTF
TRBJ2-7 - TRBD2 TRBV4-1 TGCGCCAGCAGCCAAGGAAGCGGGGGACTCGCCTACGAGCAGTACTTC CASSQGSGGLAYEQYF
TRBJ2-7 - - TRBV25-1 TGTGCCAGCAGCCGGGGCTACGAGCAGTACTTC CASSRGYEQYF
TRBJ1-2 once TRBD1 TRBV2 TGTGCCAGCAGAATAGGGACAGGGCAATTATATGGCTACACCTTC CASRIGTGQLYGYTF
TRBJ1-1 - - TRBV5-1 TGCGCCAGCAGCTTGTTACCGGGGGGATACACTGAAGCTTTCTTT CASSLLPGGYTEAFF
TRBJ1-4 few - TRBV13 TGTGCCAGCAGCCCATCGGGACCTCCAGGGGAAAAACTGTTTTTT CASSPSGPPGEKLFF
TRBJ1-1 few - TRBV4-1 TGCGCCAGCAGCCAACCCACAACGAGGATCCCAGCTTTCTTT CASSQPTTRIPAFF
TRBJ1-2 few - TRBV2 TGTGCCAGCAAGGAGATCAACTATGGCTACACCTTC CASKEINYGYTF
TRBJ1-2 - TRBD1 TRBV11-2 TGTGCCAGCAGCCTGACAGGGCTCGGCTATGGCTACACCTTC CASSLTGLGYGYTF
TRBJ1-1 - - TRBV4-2 TGTGCCAGCAGCCAAGATGTGTCTATGAACACTGAAGCTTTCTTT CASSQDVSMNTEAFF
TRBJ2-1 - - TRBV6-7 TGTGCCCTCCTCGGCGGAGACAATGAGCAGTTCTTC CALLGGDNEQFF
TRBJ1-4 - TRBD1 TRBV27 TGTGCCAGCAGTTTATTTCAGGGGGCTGGTGAAAAACTGTTTTTT CASSLFQGAGEKLFF
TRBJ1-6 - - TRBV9 TGTGCCAGCAATGAACAGCTTAATTCACCCCTCCACTTT CASNEQLNSPLHF
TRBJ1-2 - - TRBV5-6 TGTGCCAGCAGCTTGGTCGGGGGCGGTGGCTACACCTTC CASSLVGGGGYTF
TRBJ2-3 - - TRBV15 TGTGCCACCAGCAGAGATACGGGCCGCCTCTCGAGCACAGATACGCAGTATTTT CATSRDTGRLSSTDTQYF
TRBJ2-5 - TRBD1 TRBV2 TGTGCCAGCAGTGGGAGGGGTCGAATGGGACAGGGGCGCGGGGAGACCCAGTACTTC CASSGRGRMGQGRGETQYF
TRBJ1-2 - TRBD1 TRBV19 TGTGCCAGTAGTAAGGGGACAGGGGATTCGCGTAACTATGGCTACACCTTC CASSKGTGDSRNYGYTF
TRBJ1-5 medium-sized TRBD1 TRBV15 TGTGCCACCAGCAGGGGACAGGGGTATAGCAATCAGCCCCAGCATTTT CATSRGQGYSNQPQHF
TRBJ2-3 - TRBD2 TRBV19 TGTGCCAGTAGTCCTTCAGCTAGCGGGGGGGCACTAGATACGCAGTATTTT CASSPSASGGALDTQYF
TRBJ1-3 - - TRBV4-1 TGCGCCAGCAGCCTTGGCTCTGGAAACACCATATATTTT CASSLGSGNTIYF
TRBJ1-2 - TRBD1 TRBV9 TGTGCCAGCAGCGTCAGGAGGGACAGGACAAACTATGGCTACACCTTC CASSVRRDRTNYGYTF
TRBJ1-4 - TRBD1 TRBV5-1 TGCGCCAGCAGCCAATCGACAGGGTCTTTCGAAAAACTGTTTTTT CASSQSTGSFEKLFF
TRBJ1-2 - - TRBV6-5 TGTGCCAGCAGTTACTCCGGAAGCTATGGCTACACCTTC CASSYSGSYGYTF
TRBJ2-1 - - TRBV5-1 TGCGCCAGCAGCTTGGCGGTCAATGAGCAGTTCTTC CASSLAVNEQFF